This TCR beta chain was identified in a study of T cell responses to AZD1222 COVID-19 vaccine. Study details: Second-dose timings of about 4 or about 12 weeks were pooled.

Trimming removed 5 bases at V and 3 bases at J, with 5 bases between. Germline V gives CDR1 MDHEN, CDR2 SYDVKM. The CDR3 consists of 11 residues. Study-wide points: Among AZD1222 vaccinees, only five or six were seropositive at baseline. Spike-specific TCR breadth and depth both grew after two AZD1222 doses.

This clone was recorded only once. As yet, its antigen is unknown. The assay was immunoSEQ multiplex PCR, and TCRdb's table has in-frame clones only and misses some. The data show roughly 140,000 clones, approximately 88% seen once. The source is an adult in good health. The J gene is TRBJ2-7, the V gene TRBV28; D is unresolved. Sequences were derived from peripheral blood, sampled on day 0 of AZD1222 vaccination. The CDR3 DNA follows: TGTGCCAGCAGTAGAAACTACGAGCAGTACTTC. Protein: CASSRNYEQYF.